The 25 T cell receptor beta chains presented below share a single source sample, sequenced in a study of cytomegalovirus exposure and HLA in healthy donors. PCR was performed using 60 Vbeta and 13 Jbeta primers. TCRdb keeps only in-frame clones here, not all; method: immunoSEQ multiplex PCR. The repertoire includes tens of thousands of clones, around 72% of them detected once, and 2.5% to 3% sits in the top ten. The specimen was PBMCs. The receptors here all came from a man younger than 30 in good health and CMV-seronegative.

CDR3 sequence reads: CASSLGLDSGEQYF. As DNA, the CDR3 is TGTGCCAGCAGCTTGGGACTAGACTCTGGGGAGCAGTACTTC. This chain uses TRBV11-3 with TRBJ2-7; 8 bases fit TRBD2. This CDR3 comprises 14 residues. CDR1 is SGHNT and CDR2 is YENEEA in the germline V gene. Losses at the gene ends were 3 bases for V and 7 bases for J; bases not matched to a gene: 8.

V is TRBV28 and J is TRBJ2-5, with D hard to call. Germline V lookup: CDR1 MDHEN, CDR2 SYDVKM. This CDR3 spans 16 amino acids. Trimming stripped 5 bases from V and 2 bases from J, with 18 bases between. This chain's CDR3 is CASSPSLMADQETQYF. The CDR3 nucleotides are TGTGCCAGCAGTCCCTCCCTAATGGCGGATCAAGAGACCCAGTACTTC. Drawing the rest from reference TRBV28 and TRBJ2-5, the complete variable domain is DVKVTQSSRYLVKRTGEKVFLECVQDMDHENMFWYRQDPGLGLRLIYFSYDVKMKEKGDIPEGYSVSREKKERFSLILESASTNQTSMYLCASSPSLMADQETQYFGPGTRLLVL.

The CDR3 DNA sequence: TGTGCCAGCAGTTCCGAGGTCGGGGTTAAGCAGCCCCAGCATTTT. It is translated as CASSSEVGVKQPQHF. The chain couples TRBV27 to TRBJ1-5, with D unresolved. Per the germline V gene, CDR1 is MNHEY and CDR2 is SMNVEV (reference sequence). V lost 4 bases, J lost 7 bases, and 17 bases lay in between. CDR3 size: 15 residues.

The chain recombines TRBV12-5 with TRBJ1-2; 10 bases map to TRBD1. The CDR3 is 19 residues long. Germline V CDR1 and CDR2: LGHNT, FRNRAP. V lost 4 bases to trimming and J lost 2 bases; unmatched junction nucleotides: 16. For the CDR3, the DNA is TGTGCTAGTGGTTCCCTACAGCCGGGACAGGGGAACCACAACTATGGCTACACCTTC. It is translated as CASGSLQPGQGNHNYGYTF.

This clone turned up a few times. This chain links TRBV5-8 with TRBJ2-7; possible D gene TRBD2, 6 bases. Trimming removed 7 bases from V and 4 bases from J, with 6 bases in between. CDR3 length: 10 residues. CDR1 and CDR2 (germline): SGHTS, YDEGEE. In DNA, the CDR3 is TGTGCCAGCGGACTATACGAGCAGTACTTC. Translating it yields CASGLYEQYF.

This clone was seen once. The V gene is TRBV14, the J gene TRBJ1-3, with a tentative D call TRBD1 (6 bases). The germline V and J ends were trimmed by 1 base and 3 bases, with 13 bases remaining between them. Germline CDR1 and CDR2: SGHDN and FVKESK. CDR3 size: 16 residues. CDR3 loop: CASSQVTGSLGNTIYF. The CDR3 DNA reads TGTGCCAGCAGCCAAGTGACAGGTTCACTTGGAAACACCATATATTTT. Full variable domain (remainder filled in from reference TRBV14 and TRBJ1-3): EAGVTQFPSHSVIEKGQTVTLRCDPISGHDNLYWYRRVMGKEIKFLLHFVKESKQDESGMPNNRFLAERTGGTYSTLKVQPAELEDSGVYFCASSQVTGSLGNTIYFGEGSWLTVV.

CDR3 coding DNA: TGTGCCAGCAGTTATGGGGGGGCCGGGCAGCCCCAGCATTTT. The encoded protein is CASSYGGAGQPQHF. V usage is TRBV6-5 and J usage is TRBJ1-5, with a possible D match to TRBD1 (6 bases). The V end was cut by 3 bases, the J end by 7 bases, with 13 bases between. The CDR3 is 14 amino acids. Germline V gene sequence: CDR1 MNHEY, CDR2 SVGAGI.

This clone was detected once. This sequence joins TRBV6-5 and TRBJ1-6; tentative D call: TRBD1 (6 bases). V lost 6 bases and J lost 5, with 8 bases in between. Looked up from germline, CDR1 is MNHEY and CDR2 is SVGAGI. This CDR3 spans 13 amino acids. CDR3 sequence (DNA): TGTGCCAGCAGACGGACAGATAATTCACCCCTCCACTTT. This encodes CASRRTDNSPLHF.

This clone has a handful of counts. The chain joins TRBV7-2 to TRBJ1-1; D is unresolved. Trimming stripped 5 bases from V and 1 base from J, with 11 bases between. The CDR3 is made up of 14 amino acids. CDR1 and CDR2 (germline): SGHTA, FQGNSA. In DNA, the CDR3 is TGTGCCAGCAGCCCGGACTCATCGAACACTGAAGCTTTCTTT. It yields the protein CASSPDSSNTEAFF.

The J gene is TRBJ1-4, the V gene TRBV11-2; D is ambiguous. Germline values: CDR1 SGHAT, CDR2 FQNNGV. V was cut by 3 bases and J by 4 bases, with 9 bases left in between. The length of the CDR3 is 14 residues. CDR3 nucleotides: TGTGCCAGCAGCTTCGGTATACTTAATGAAAAACTGTTTTTT. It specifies CASSFGILNEKLFF.

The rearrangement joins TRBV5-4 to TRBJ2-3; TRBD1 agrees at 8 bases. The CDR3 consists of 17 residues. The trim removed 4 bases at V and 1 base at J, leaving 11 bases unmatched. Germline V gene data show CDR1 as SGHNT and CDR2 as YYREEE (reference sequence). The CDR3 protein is CASSDLTTGDGTDTQYF. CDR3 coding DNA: TGTGCCAGCAGCGACCTTACGACAGGGGATGGCACAGATACGCAGTATTTT.

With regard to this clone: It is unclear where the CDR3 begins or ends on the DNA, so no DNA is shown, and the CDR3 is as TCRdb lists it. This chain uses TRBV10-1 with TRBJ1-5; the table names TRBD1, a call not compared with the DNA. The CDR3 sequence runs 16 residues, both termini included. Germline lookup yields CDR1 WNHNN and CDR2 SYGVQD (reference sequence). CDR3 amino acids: CASTSGQKYSNQPQHF.

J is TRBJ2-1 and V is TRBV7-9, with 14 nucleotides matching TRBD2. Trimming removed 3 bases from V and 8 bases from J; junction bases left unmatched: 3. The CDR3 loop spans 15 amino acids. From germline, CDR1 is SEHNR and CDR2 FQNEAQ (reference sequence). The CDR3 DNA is TGTGCCAGCAGCTTGGGACTAGCGGGAGAAGATGAGCAGTTCTTC. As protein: CASSLGLAGEDEQFF.

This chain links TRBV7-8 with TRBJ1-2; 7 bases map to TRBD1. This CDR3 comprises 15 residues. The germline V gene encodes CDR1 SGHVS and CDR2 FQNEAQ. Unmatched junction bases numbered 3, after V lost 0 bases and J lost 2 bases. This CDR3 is CASSLAGTENYGYTF. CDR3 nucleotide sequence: TGTGCCAGCAGCTTAGCAGGGACAGAGAACTATGGCTACACCTTC.

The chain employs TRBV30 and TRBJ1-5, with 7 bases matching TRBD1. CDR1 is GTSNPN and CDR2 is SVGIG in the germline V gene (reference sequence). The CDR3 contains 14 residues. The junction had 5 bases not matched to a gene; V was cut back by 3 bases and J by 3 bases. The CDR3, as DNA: TGTGCCTGGAGCCGACAGGGTTCCAATCAGCCCCAGCATTTT. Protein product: CAWSRQGSNQPQHF.

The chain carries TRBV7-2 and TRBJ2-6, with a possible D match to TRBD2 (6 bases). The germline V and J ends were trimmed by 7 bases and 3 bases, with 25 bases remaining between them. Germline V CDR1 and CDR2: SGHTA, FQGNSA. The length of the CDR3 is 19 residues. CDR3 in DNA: TGTGCCAGCATCTCCCTCGCGGGACGGGGTTTAGGTGGGGCCAACGTCCTGACTTTC. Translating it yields CASISLAGRGLGGANVLTF.

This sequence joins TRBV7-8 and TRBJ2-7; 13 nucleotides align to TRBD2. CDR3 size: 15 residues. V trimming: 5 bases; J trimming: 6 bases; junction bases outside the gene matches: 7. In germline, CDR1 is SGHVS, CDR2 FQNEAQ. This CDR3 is CASSPGLAGFSEQYF. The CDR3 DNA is TGTGCCAGCAGCCCGGGACTAGCGGGATTCTCCGAGCAGTACTTC.

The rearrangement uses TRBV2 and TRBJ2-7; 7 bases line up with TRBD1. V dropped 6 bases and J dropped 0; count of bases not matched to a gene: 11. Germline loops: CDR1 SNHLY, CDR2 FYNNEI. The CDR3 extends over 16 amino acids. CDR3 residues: CASSAPRDSYSYEQYF. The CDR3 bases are TGTGCCAGCAGCGCACCTCGGGACAGCTACTCCTACGAGCAGTACTTC.

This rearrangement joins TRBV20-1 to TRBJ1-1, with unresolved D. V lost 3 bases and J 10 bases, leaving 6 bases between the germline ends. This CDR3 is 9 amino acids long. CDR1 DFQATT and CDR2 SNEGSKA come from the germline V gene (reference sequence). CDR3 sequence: CSASSSAFF. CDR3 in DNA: TGCAGTGCTAGTTCTTCAGCTTTCTTT.

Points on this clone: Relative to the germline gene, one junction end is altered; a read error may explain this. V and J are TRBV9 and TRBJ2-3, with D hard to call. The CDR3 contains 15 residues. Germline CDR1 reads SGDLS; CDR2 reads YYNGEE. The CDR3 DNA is TGTGCAAGCAGCGTATTCTCCTCTAGCACAGATACGCAGTATTTT. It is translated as CASSVFSSSTDTQYF.

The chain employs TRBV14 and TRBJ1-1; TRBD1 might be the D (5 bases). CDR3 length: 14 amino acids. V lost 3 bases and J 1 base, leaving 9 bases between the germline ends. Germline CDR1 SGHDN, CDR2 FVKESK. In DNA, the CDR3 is TGTGCCAGCAGCCAGGGACTACCGAACACTGAAGCTTTCTTT. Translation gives CASSQGLPNTEAFF.

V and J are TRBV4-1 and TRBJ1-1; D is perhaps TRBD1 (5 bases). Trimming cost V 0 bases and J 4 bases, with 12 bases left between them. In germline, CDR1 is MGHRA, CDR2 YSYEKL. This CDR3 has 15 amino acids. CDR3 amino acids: CASSQERGGSTEAFF. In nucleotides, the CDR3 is TGCGCCAGCAGCCAAGAAAGGGGAGGAAGCACTGAAGCTTTCTTT.

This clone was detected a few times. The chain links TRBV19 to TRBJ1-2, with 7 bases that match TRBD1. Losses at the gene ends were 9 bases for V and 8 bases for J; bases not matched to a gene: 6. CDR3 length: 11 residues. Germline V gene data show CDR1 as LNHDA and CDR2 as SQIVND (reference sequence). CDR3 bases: TGTGCCAGGGAGGGGGCGCGGGGCTACACCTTC. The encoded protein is CAREGARGYTF.

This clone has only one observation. The CDR3 DNA sequence: TGTGCCAGCAGTTTATCGAGGATGCAGGGGAGAGGTCTTCTTGACTACAATGAGCAGTTCTTC. This sequence encodes CASSLSRMQGRGLLDYNEQFF. The V call is TRBV27, the J call TRBJ2-1, with a weak D call TRBD1 (6 bases). CDR3 length equals 21 residues. The V gene lost 0 bases and the J gene lost 3 bases, with 27 bases spanning the gap. In germline, CDR1 is MNHEY, CDR2 SMNVEV (reference sequence).

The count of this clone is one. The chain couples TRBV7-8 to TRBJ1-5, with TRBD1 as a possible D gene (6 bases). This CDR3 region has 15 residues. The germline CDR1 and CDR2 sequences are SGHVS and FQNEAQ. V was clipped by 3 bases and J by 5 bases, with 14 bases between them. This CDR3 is CASSFQDSKHQPQHF. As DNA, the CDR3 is TGTGCCAGCAGCTTCCAGGACAGTAAACATCAGCCCCAGCATTTT.